The text below deals with one T cell receptor (beta chain). Its specific antigen is unknown. Base qualities are not provided; no much larger clone lies one nucleotide away. These data belong to a study of T cell repertoires in cytomegalovirus infection (dated by TCRdb to the late 2010s). Some background on the complete study: Alongside well-studied HLA-B-restricted epitopes, the peptide stimulations were aimed at recently identified HLA-C-restricted CMV epitopes, whose presentation resists viral immunomodulation. Donor HLA type was relevant to the analysis, because carriage of CMV infection together with the matching HLA type was indicated by public TCR beta signatures. General study outcomes and caveats: In the ex vivo response, HLA-C-restricted CMV-specific TCR beta clonotypes were dominant, and in two of eight donors the single most frequent clonotype came from this HLA-C-restricted group. In both this cohort and an independent cohort of 300 to 450 donors, the cumulative frequency of public TCR beta family members distinguished carriers of CMV infection plus the relevant HLA type.

V and J lose 1 base and 0 bases, and a span of 16 bases separates them. According to the germline V gene, CDR1 reads SGDLS and CDR2 reads YYNGEE. The CDR3 sequence holds 18 residues, the cysteine and phenylalanine included. Left in the record is the CDR3 DNA by itself, 54 bases read in frame from the first base. What the treatment or condition label conveys for this sample: in vitro stimulation with specific CMV peptide epitopes to enrich CMV-specific T cells. The listed sequencing device is Illumina HiSeq 1500. The public reads were run again by TCRdb, first through fastp at Q25 and then through MiXCR, and only productive beta chains were kept. Rows are combined by CDR3 protein, so each entry shows the most common genes and DNA. This sample has roughly 860,000 distinct CDR3 sequences in its table, and around a third of those were observed once. Around 12% of the sample is in the top ten clones.

Specimen: cultured CD8+ T cells from PBMCs, collected from culture after CMV antigen stimulation. The V gene is TRBV9 and the J gene is TRBJ2-2, with the D gene call left open. The source is a human donor in good health (CMV status not recorded). Some clones in this sample may be carry-over from other donors' samples. The base sequence is TGTGCCAGCAGCGTAAGCCGTTTGCACATTTCGAACACCGGGGAGCTGTTTTTT. Its product reads: CASSVSRLHISNTGELFF.